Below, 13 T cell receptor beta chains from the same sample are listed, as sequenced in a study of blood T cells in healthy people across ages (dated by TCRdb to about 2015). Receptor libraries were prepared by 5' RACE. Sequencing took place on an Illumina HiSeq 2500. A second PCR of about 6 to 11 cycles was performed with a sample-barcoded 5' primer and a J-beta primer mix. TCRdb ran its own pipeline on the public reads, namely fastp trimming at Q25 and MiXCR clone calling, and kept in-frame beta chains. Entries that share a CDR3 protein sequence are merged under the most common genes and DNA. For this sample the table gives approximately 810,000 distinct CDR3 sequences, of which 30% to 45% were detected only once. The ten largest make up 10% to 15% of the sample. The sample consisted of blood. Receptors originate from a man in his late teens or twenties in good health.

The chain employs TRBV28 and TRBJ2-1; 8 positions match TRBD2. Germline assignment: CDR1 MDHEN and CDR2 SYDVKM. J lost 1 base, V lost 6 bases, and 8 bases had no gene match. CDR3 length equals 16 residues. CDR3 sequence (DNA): TGTGCCAGCAGACTTCTAACTAGCGGATCCTACAATGAGCAGTTCTTC. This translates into CASRLLTSGSYNEQFF. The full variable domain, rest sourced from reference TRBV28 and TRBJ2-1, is DVKVTQSSRYLVKRTGEKVFLECVQDMDHENMFWYRQDPGLGLRLIYFSYDVKMKEKGDIPEGYSVSREKKERFSLILESASTNQTSMYLCASRLLTSGSYNEQFFGPGTRLTVL.

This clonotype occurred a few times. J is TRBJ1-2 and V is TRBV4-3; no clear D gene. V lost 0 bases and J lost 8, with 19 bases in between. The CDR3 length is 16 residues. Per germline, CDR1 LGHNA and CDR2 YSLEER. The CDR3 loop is CASSQDLTPLASGYTF. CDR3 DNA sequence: TGCGCCAGCAGCCAAGATCTGACACCACTGGCGTCGGGCTACACCTTC.

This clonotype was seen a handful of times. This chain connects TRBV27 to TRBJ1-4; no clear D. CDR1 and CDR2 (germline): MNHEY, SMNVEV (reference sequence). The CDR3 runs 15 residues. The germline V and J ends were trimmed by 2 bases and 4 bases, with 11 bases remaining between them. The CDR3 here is CASSLRGVGNEKLFF. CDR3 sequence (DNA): TGTGCCAGCAGTTTACGGGGAGTGGGTAATGAAAAACTGTTTTTT.

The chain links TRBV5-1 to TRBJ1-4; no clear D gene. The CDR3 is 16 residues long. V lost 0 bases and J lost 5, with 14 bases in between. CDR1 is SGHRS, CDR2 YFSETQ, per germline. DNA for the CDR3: TGCGCCAGCAGCTTGGTGGAAGCACGGCGGAATGAAAAACTGTTTTTT. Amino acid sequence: CASSLVEARRNEKLFF.

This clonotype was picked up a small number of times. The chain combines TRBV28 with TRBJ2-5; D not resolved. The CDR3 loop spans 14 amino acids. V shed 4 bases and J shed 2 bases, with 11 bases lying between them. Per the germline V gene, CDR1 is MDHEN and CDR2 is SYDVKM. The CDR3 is CASSSLERQETQYF. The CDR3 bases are TGTGCCAGCAGTTCCCTCGAACGGCAAGAGACCCAGTACTTC.

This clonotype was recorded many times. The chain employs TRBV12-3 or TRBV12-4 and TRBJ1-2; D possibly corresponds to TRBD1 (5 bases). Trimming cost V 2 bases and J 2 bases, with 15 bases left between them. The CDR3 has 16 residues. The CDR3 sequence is CASSLWGSADNYGYTF. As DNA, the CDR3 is TGTGCCAGCAGTTTATGGGGGTCCGCGGACAACTATGGCTACACCTTC.

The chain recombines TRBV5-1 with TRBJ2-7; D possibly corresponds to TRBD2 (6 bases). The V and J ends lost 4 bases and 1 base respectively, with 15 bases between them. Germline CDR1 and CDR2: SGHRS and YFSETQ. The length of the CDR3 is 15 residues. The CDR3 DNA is TGCGCCAGCAGCCTATCGGGACTTGATTCCTACGAGCAGTACTTC. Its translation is CASSLSGLDSYEQYF. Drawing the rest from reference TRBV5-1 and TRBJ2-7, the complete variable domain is KAGVTQTPRYLIKTRGQQVTLSCSPISGHRSVSWYQQTPGQGLQFLFEYFSETQRNKGNFPGRFSGRQFSNSRSEMNVSTLELGDSALYLCASSLSGLDSYEQYFGPGTRLTVT.

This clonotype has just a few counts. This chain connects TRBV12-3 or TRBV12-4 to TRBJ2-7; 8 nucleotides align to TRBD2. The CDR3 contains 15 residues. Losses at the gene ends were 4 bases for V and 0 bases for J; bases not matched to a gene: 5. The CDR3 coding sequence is TGTGCCAGCAGTTACCGGGGGGGGAGCTCCTACGAGCAGTACTTC. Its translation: CASSYRGGSSYEQYF.

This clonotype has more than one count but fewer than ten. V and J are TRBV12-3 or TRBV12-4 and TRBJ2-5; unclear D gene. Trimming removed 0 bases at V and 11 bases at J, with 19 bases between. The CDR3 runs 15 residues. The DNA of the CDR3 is TGTGCCAGCAGTTTAGCTTTAGGTGGTGGGAATGAGCAGTACTTC. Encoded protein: CASSLALGGGNEQYF.

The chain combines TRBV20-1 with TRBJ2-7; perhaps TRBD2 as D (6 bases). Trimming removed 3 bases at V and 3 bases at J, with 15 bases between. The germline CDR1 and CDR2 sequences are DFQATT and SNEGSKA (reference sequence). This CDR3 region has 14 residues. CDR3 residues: CSASARELRYEQYF. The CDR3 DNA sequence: TGCAGTGCTAGCGCCCGGGAGCTGCGCTACGAGCAGTACTTC.

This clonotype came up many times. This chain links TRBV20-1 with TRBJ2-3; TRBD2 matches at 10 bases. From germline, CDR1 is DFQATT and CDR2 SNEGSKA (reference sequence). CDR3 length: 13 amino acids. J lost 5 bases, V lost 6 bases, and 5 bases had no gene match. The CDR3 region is CSARPSGGDTQYF. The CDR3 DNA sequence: TGCAGTGCCCGCCCTAGCGGGGGAGATACGCAGTATTTT.

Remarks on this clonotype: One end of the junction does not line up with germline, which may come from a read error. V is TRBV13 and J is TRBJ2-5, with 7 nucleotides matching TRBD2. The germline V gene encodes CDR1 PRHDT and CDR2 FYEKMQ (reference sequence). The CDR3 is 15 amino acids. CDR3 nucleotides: TGTACCAGCAGCTTCGCTAGCGGCATGATGGAGACCCAGTACTTC. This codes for CTSSFASGMMETQYF.

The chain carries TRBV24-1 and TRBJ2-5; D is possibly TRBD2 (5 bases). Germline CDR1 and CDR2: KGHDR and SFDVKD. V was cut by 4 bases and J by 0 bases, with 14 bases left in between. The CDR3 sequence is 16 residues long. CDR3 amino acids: CATSEGGRRYQETQYF. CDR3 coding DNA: TGTGCCACCAGTGAAGGAGGCAGGAGATACCAAGAGACCCAGTACTTC.